The present entry profiles one T cell receptor beta chain with its context. Measured with immunoSEQ multiplex PCR; TCRdb has only the in-frame clones, and not every one. The profile shows more than 300,000 clones, about 95% of them singletons. The junction had 12 bases not matched to a gene; V was cut back by 6 bases and J by 7 bases. This CDR3 is built from 15 residues. Looked up from germline, CDR1 is MNHEY and CDR2 is SMNVEV (reference sequence). The data are from a study of shared T cell receptors in the human thymus. The chain recombines TRBV27 with TRBJ2-1, with 7 bases identical to TRBD2. Input material: thymocytes. This clonotype was obtained from a human donor. The CDR3 sequence: CASSLAGRELNEQFF. The CDR3 DNA reads as TGTGCCAGCAGCCTCGCGGGGCGGGAGTTGAATGAGCAGTTCTTC.